A selection of T cell receptor beta chains follows, all from one sample in a study of early T cells in non-severe SARS-CoV-2 infection. Via MiXCR, TCRdb re-called the 5' RACE reads, giving one row per CDR3 protein. The sample holds some 50,000 distinct CDR3 sequences, 8% to 13% seen once. Sequenced sample: whole blood. The receptor set was obtained from an adult who was a healthcare worker with PCR-confirmed SARS-CoV-2 infection or an uninfected control (not recorded which). CDR3s include the opening cysteine and the closing phenylalanine or tryptophan. Each record gives: J gene, D gene, V gene, clone size, CDR3 protein, CDR3 DNA. D genes are given only for firm matches. Not all rows give a size; the values are once, few, many and, for expanded clones, a class.

TRBJ1-5 | - | TRBV6-1 | few | CASSDTGGQPQHF | TGTGCCAGCAGTGACACCGGCGGGCAGCCCCAGCATTTT
TRBJ2-3 | - | TRBV28 | once | CASNGGARTDTQYF | TGTGCCAGCAACGGCGGGGCCCGCACAGATACGCAGTATTTT
TRBJ2-1 | - | TRBV6-2/TRBV6-3 | - | CASSYTPVSYNEQFF | TGTGCCAGCAGTTACACTCCGGTCTCCTACAATGAGCAGTTCTTC
TRBJ1-2 | - | TRBV20-1 | many | CSAASAKGESDGSRGYTF | TGCAGTGCCGCATCGGCCAAGGGGGAGTCGGACGGGTCGCGTGGCTACACCTTC
TRBJ2-3 | - | TRBV5-1 | many | CASRGGAAMNTDTQYF | TGCGCCAGTAGAGGGGGAGCGGCCATGAACACAGATACGCAGTATTTT
TRBJ2-5 | TRBD2 | TRBV9 | many | CASSTRLAGGQETQYF | TGTGCCAGCAGCACCCGACTAGCGGGGGGCCAAGAGACCCAGTACTTC
TRBJ2-3 | - | TRBV6-2/TRBV6-3 | few | CASSSSVGNTQYF | TGTGCCAGCAGTTCATCGGTCGGGAATACGCAGTATTTT
TRBJ2-7 | TRBD2 | TRBV6-2/TRBV6-3 | many | CASRSSGSYEQYF | TGTGCCAGCAGATCTAGCGGGAGCTACGAGCAGTACTTC
TRBJ2-3 | - | TRBV4-2 | many | CASSQPGSDFFRYF | TGTGCCAGCAGCCAACCCGGGAGCGATTTTTTTCGGTATTTT
TRBJ2-3 | - | TRBV11-2 | few | CASSLGLVPDTQYF | TGTGCCAGCAGCTTAGGGCTAGTTCCAGATACGCAGTATTTT
TRBJ2-4 | TRBD2 | TRBV6-7 | few | CASSQPLRTSGRGLAKNIQYF | TGTGCCAGCAGTCAACCCCTCCGGACTAGCGGGAGGGGACTAGCCAAAAACATTCAGTACTTC
TRBJ1-1 | TRBD1 | TRBV27 | - | CASSLMGQGLRPTEAFF | TGTGCCAGCAGTTTAATGGGACAGGGGTTGAGGCCCACTGAAGCTTTCTTT
TRBJ2-5 | TRBD2 | TRBV20-1 | few | CSPAGDGETQYF | TGCAGCCCCGCGGGGGATGGGGAGACCCAGTACTTC
TRBJ1-1 | - | TRBV5-1 | - | CASSFQYRNTEAFF | TGCGCCAGCAGCTTTCAGTACAGGAACACTGAAGCTTTCTTT
TRBJ2-7 | - | TRBV5-4 | once | CASSSQMAEQYF | TGTGCCAGCAGCTCTCAAATGGCGGAGCAGTACTTC
TRBJ2-5 | TRBD1 | TRBV7-2 | many | CASSPGTEETQYF | TGTGCCAGCAGCCCCGGGACAGAAGAGACCCAGTACTTC
TRBJ2-2 | TRBD1 | TRBV5-1 | many | CASSERQGSGELFF | TGCGCCAGCAGCGAAAGACAGGGGTCCGGGGAGCTGTTTTTT
TRBJ2-1 | - | TRBV7-3 | few | CASSLRVYNEQFF | TGTGCCAGCAGCTTAAGAGTTTACAATGAGCAGTTCTTC
TRBJ2-1 | - | TRBV6-5 | many | CASSWMGGPYNEQFF | TGTGCCAGCAGTTGGATGGGGGGGCCCTACAATGAGCAGTTCTTC
TRBJ2-5 | TRBD1 | TRBV7-2 | - | CASSKDRAQETQYF | TGTGCCAGCAGCAAGGACAGGGCGCAAGAGACCCAGTACTTC
TRBJ1-6 | - | TRBV10-3 | few | CAISEGHTSPLHF | TGTGCCATCAGTGAGGGACATACTTCACCCCTCCACTTT
TRBJ1-4 | - | TRBV29-1 | many | CSTGGGDEKLFF | TGCAGCACGGGAGGAGGTGATGAAAAACTGTTTTTT
TRBJ2-7 | - | TRBV6-6 | many | CASSYISYEQYF | TGTGCCAGCAGTTACATTAGCTACGAGCAGTACTTC
TRBJ2-5 | TRBD1 | TRBV9 | - | CASSVEGQGGETQYF | TGTGCCAGCAGCGTAGAGGGACAGGGAGGAGAGACCCAGTACTTC
TRBJ2-5 | TRBD1 | TRBV29-1 | few | CSVGDRGLRQETQYF | TGCAGCGTTGGTGACAGGGGTCTGAGGCAAGAGACCCAGTACTTC
TRBJ2-2 | TRBD2 | TRBV11-2 | many | CASSPRLAGGANTGELFF | TGTGCCAGCAGCCCCCGACTAGCGGGGGGCGCGAACACCGGGGAGCTGTTTTTT
TRBJ1-6 | TRBD1 | TRBV9 | many | CASSVGTVPQSLHF | TGTGCCAGCAGCGTCGGGACAGTTCCTCAAAGCCTCCACTTT
TRBJ1-5 | - | TRBV10-3 | many | CAISSDALNQPQHF | TGTGCCATCAGCAGCGATGCCTTAAATCAGCCCCAGCATTTT
TRBJ2-3 | TRBD2 | TRBV10-2 | many | CASSGTSGGLGDTQYF | TGCGCCAGCAGTGGGACTAGCGGGGGGCTTGGGGATACGCAGTATTTT
TRBJ2-7 | TRBD1 | TRBV7-9 | - | CASSLADRPRQYF | TGTGCCAGCAGCTTAGCGGACAGGCCGCGGCAGTACTTC
TRBJ2-2 | TRBD2 | TRBV7-3 | - | CASSLAGGTGELFF | TGTGCCAGCAGCTTAGCGGGAGGGACCGGGGAGCTGTTTTTT
TRBJ2-5 | - | TRBV29-1 | few | CSVDSGGETQYF | TGCAGCGTTGACTCAGGGGGGGAGACCCAGTACTTC
TRBJ2-7 | TRBD1 | TRBV18 | many | CASSPGLRQGFYEQYF | TGTGCCAGCTCACCAGGACTCCGACAGGGGTTTTACGAGCAGTACTTC
TRBJ1-1 | TRBD1 | TRBV29-1 | few | CSVRRTGVFYGTEAFF | TGCAGCGTCCGGAGGACAGGGGTGTTTTATGGCACTGAAGCTTTCTTT
TRBJ2-1 | TRBD1 | TRBV20-1 | many | CSLRDRGSNEQFF | TGCAGTCTCCGGGACAGGGGGTCGAATGAGCAGTTCTTC
TRBJ1-5 | - | TRBV12-5 | many | CASGLVQGYNQPQHF | TGTGCTAGTGGTTTGGTGCAGGGTTACAATCAGCCCCAGCATTTT
TRBJ2-3 | - | TRBV11-1 | - | CASSLSGEDTQYF | TGTGCCAGCAGCTTATCAGGGGAAGATACGCAGTATTTT
TRBJ2-3 | - | TRBV10-3 | many | CAISPATDTQYF | TGTGCCATAAGTCCAGCCACAGATACGCAGTATTTT
TRBJ1-2 | - | TRBV5-1 | many | CASSPGFGDYGYTF | TGCGCCAGCAGCCCCGGGTTCGGGGACTATGGCTACACCTTC
TRBJ2-5 | TRBD2 | TRBV11-2 | few | CASSLGLAGGGETQYF | TGTGCCAGCAGCCTAGGACTAGCGGGGGGCGGGGAGACCCAGTACTTC
TRBJ1-1 | TRBD1 | TRBV6-5 | many | CASSYLQGETEAFF | TGTGCCAGCAGTTATTTACAGGGGGAGACTGAAGCTTTCTTT
TRBJ2-1 | - | TRBV6-6 | many | CASSSDRGNEQFF | TGTGCCAGCAGCTCCGATAGGGGGAATGAGCAGTTCTTC
TRBJ2-3 | - | TRBV4-1 | - | CASSQEGVRADTQYF | TGCGCCAGCAGCCAAGAGGGCGTTCGAGCGGATACGCAGTATTTT
TRBJ1-4 | - | TRBV20-1 | few | CSARVRGNEKLFF | TGCAGTGCTAGAGTCAGGGGTAATGAAAAACTGTTTTTT
TRBJ1-5 | - | TRBV5-1 | - | CASSSQGNQPQHF | TGCGCCAGCAGCTCCCAGGGTAATCAGCCCCAGCATTTT
TRBJ2-1 | - | TRBV29-1 | few | CSVDAGYNEQFF | TGCAGCGTTGATGCAGGGTACAATGAGCAGTTCTTC
TRBJ1-2 | - | TRBV6-1 | - | CASSEWPLYGYTF | TGTGCCAGCAGTGAATGGCCTCTCTATGGCTACACCTTC
TRBJ1-1 | - | TRBV11-2 | few | CASSSNSFSEAFF | TGTGCCAGCAGCTCCAATTCATTCTCTGAAGCTTTCTTT
TRBJ2-3 | TRBD1 | TRBV7-9 | many | CASRRTGLTDTQYF | TGTGCCAGCAGGAGGACAGGTCTCACAGATACGCAGTATTTT
TRBJ2-7 | TRBD2 | TRBV5-5 | - | CASSLWAASGSYEQYF | TGTGCCAGCAGCTTGTGGGCCGCTAGCGGGAGTTACGAGCAGTACTTC
TRBJ2-6 | TRBD1 | TRBV20-1 | - | CSAGTPGQLTGANVLTF | TGCAGTGCTGGAACTCCGGGACAGTTAACTGGGGCCAACGTCCTGACTTTC